This T cell receptor beta chain was identified in a study of naive and memory T cell subsets (dated by TCRdb to the late 2010s). Regarding the study in general: The study applied an open-source, UMI-based TCR alpha and beta sequencing pipeline to sorted naive and memory peripheral blood T cell subsets. IgG serology results and the functional CMV T cell responses were in complete agreement. RNA was DNase-treated and reverse transcribed with TCR constant-region primers, mostly using SuperScript III.

As concerns this clonotype: No cognate antigen has been identified for it. There are no base qualities to consult, and no much larger clone falls within one base.

For CDR1 and CDR2, the germline V gene lists SGHVS and FNYEAQ. V is cut by 5 bases and J by 2 bases, and the space between the germline ends is 9 bases. The CDR3 has 13 amino acids, counting the end cysteine and phenylalanine. Here the CDR3 DNA is all that survives: 39 bases in frame from base 1. From the second PCR step on, the TCR alpha and beta chain libraries were amplified in separate reactions. To determine each donor's CMV status, fresh PBMCs were stimulated overnight with CMV viral lysate, and IFNgamma production from CD4+ T cells was then assessed. CD4 T cells were positively selected using Miltenyi beads, after which CD8 T cells were positively selected from the CD4-negative fraction. Cells stained for CD3, CD4, CD8, CD45RA, CD27 and a live/dead dye were sorted on a BD Aria II into four subsets by CD45RA and CD27. The sorting gate for effector memory cells was CD45RA-CD27-, and the sorting gate for EMRA cells was CD45RA+CD27-. A few healthy volunteers provided blood, and each donor's sample was split into CD4 and CD8 T cells and then further divided into four differentiation subsets. About 120 ml of peripheral blood was drawn per donor, and PBMC were isolated by Ficoll-Paque PLUS density-gradient centrifugation. Sorted cells were lysed in RLT buffer, after which RNA was extracted using a Qiagen RNeasy kit and stored at -80 degrees C.

Paper-wide results and their limitations: A power law was followed by TCR abundance, with an exponent that differed between naive and memory subsets but was consistent across the three individuals. Once error correction was done, more than 85% of naive TCR sequences showed up just once, which made the naive abundance distributions much steeper than those of the memory subsets. Gini index rose and Shannon and inverse Simpson diversity fell from naive through CM, EM and EMRA in both CD4 and CD8 cells. RNA-based TCR counts may be affected by expression changes linked to T cell activation and differentiation. Single alpha or beta chain sequences, rather than paired alpha/beta receptors, were used to define clonotypes. The repertoire findings for the naive and memory subsets could not be validated, as no ground truth was available.

Libraries were built with UMI-ligation and nested PCR. To cover both TRBC1 and TRBC2, the beta constant-region primer consisted of an equimolar mix of two oligonucleotides. A single-stranded oligonucleotide bearing the SP2 primer plus a 12-nucleotide UMI was ligated onto the 3' end of the cDNA by T4 RNA ligase 1. The ligated cDNA went through four rounds of PCR with nested alpha and beta constant-region primers together with the SP2 primer. Incubation of the ligation reaction was carried out at 16 degrees C for about 20-24 hours. PCR2 was usually performed as a SYBR Green qPCR and halted at a preset threshold so that over-amplification would not occur. Every purification after the first one was done using Agencourt AMPure XP magnetic beads. Libraries were quantified by Qubit and checked on a TapeStation, where a main peak was expected near 650 bp. Pooled libraries were sequenced on an Illumina MiSeq using v2 2x251 paired-end kits, and typically 1-2 million reads were obtained per sample. Libraries were pooled at 4 nM per sample, and roughly 4.5-7.5% PhiX was added to improve cluster recognition. In the original analysis: FASTQ reads processed by Demultiplexor were assigned V and J genes by Decombinator through tag matching that tolerated a single base-pair mismatch. Collapsinator used UMIs to correct both sequencing errors and frequency errors arising from PCR heterogeneity. CDR3Translator translated TCRs and extracted CDR3s from the conserved cysteine to the FGXG phenylalanine, flagging non-productive sequences. Gini, Shannon entropy and inverse Simpson indices were calculated on repertoires that had been subsampled to equal numbers of UMI-defined TCRs. Within the linear range, a power law was fitted by maximum likelihood to the distributions of clonotype abundance. When run on a single naive CD8 sample, MIGEC and the pipeline yielded similar UMI counts, similar unique TCR numbers and similar clonal distributions. Repertoires were searched for some 7,000 CMV-associated CDR3 sequences compiled from VDJdb and a published dataset. TCRdb's own reprocessing of the public reads used fastp at Q25 and MiXCR and kept productive beta chains. Entries are consolidated by CDR3 protein sequence, retaining the most common genes and DNA. The V and J calls reflect TCRdb's pipeline rather than the authors' work. Here the sample has around 30,000 distinct CDR3 sequences; about 10% occur a single time. Around a sixth of the sample belongs to the ten largest clones.

The clonotype comes from a human donor in good health. The sequencing sample was made of effector memory CD4+ T cells from blood. What the cell subset or site label conveys for this sample: effector memory, CD45RA- CD27-. The sequence links TRBV7-6 to TRBJ1-1; the D gene is not confidently resolved. The nucleotide sequence is given as TGTGCCAGCAGCCCGGACTTAAACACTGAAGCTTTCTTT. The translation is CASSPDLNTEAFF.